Listed below are T cell receptor beta chains from one sample, sequenced in a study of blood T cell repertoires in COVID-19. Sequencing used immunoSEQ multiplex PCR; TCRdb keeps in-frame clones, though not all of them. The table lists about 220,000 clones, about four fifths of them singletons. The sequenced sample consisted of peripheral blood. All receptors derive from a woman in her thirties or forties with active or convalescent COVID-19. CDR3s include the opening cysteine and the closing phenylalanine or tryptophan. Fields, in order: D gene, CDR3 length, V gene, J gene, clone size, CDR3 DNA, CDR3 protein. The D gene is left open where the match is weak. Clone size appears in some rows only: once, few, many, or a class for an expanded clone.

.	12	TRBV24-1	TRBJ2-7	.	TGTGCCACCAGTGATTTTCGGGACGAGCAGTACTTC	CATSDFRDEQYF
TRBD1	16	TRBV5-8	TRBJ2-7	.	TGTGCCAGCAGTCCTGGTTCCTTTACAGGGGGAGACGAGCAGTACTTC	CASSPGSFTGGDEQYF
TRBD2	17	TRBV7-6	TRBJ2-7	.	TGTGCCAGCAGCTTATACCCCTCCGGGAGGGAGGGTTACGAGCAGTACTTC	CASSLYPSGREGYEQYF
.	11	TRBV19	TRBJ1-3	.	TGTCCCCCGGGGTCTGGAAACACCATATATTTT	CPPGSGNTIYF
.	17	TRBV4-3	TRBJ2-2	few	TGCGCCAGCAGCCAAGATCTACTGGGCGCGAACACCGGGGAGCTGTTTTTT	CASSQDLLGANTGELFF
TRBD2	16	TRBV24-1	TRBJ2-3	.	TGTGCCACCAGCCCAGTGGGCGGGGGGGCAACAGATACGCAGTATTTT	CATSPVGGGATDTQYF
.	13	TRBV30	TRBJ1-1	.	TGTGCCTGGAGTCCTTGGAGGGACGCTGAAGCTTTCTTT	CAWSPWRDAEAFF
.	13	TRBV7-2	TRBJ2-1	.	TGTGCCAGCAGGTGGCTAGTCGGCGATGAGCAGTTCTTC	CASRWLVGDEQFF
.	16	TRBV6-2/TRBV6-3	TRBJ1-5	once	TGTGCCAGCAGTTATGGGCCGCGGGGGAGCAATCAGCCCCAGCATTTT	CASSYGPRGSNQPQHF
.	14	TRBV4-1	TRBJ1-2	.	TGCGCCAGCAGCCAAGCTGGGGGGGCCTATGGCTACACCTTC	CASSQAGGAYGYTF
TRBD2	19	TRBV14	TRBJ2-7	.	TGTGCCAGCAGCCAATCCGGACTAGCGGGGGTGAGGAGCGCCTACGAGCAGTACTTC	CASSQSGLAGVRSAYEQYF
TRBD1	15	TRBV14	TRBJ2-5	.	TGTGCCAGCAGCCACCGACAGGGATTCCAAGAGACCCAGTACTTC	CASSHRQGFQETQYF
.	15	TRBV5-1	TRBJ1-4	few	TGCGCCAGCAGCCCCGGAGGGCAGCCCTTGGGGGGACTGTTTTTT	CASSPGGQPLGGLFF
TRBD1	15	TRBV5-6	TRBJ1-1	.	TGTGCCAGCACTCTGATGTCAGGGGGGCCCGCGGCGGCTTTCTTT	CASTLMSGGPAAAFF
TRBD1	13	TRBV11-3	TRBJ1-2	.	TGTGCCAGCAGCTTATCAGGGGGCTATGGCTACACCTTC	CASSLSGGYGYTF
.	14	TRBV30	TRBJ1-5	once	TGTGCCTGGAGTGGGGGGGGCCTAGCTCAGCCCCAGCATTTT	CAWSGGGLAQPQHF
TRBD1	17	TRBV4-2	TRBJ1-6	.	TGTGCCAGCAGCCAAGATGCCTCGAGACAGGGGAATTCACCCCTCCACTTT	CASSQDASRQGNSPLHF
TRBD2	14	TRBV9	TRBJ2-3	.	TGTGCCAGCAGCCTCTGGACTAGCGGGGGGGCCCAATATTTT	CASSLWTSGGAQYF
TRBD2	18	TRBV7-2	TRBJ2-1	.	TGTGCCAGCACCCCAGCTTCTCCCTTTAGCGGGAGGGCCTATGAGCAGTTCTTC	CASTPASPFSGRAYEQFF
.	12	TRBV9	TRBJ2-1	.	TGTGCCAGCAGCCCCGGGATCAATGAGCAGTTCTTC	CASSPGINEQFF
TRBD2	15	TRBV7-2	TRBJ2-5	.	TGTGCCAGCAGCCTAGACGCGGGGGGGCTTGAGACCCAGTACTTC	CASSLDAGGLETQYF
TRBD2	13	TRBV29-1	TRBJ2-7	few	TGCAGCGCCGGTAGCGGGAACTCTGGCGAGCAGTACTTC	CSAGSGNSGEQYF
.	15	TRBV30	TRBJ1-3	.	TGTGCCTGGAGTCAGGAAACAGCCGCTGGAAACACCATATATTTT	CAWSQETAAGNTIYF
.	15	TRBV30	TRBJ1-6	.	TGTGCCTGGAGAAGGCTCCGGGGATATAATTCACCCCTCCACTTT	CAWRRLRGYNSPLHF
.	18	TRBV18	TRBJ2-3	.	TGTGCCAGCTCACTCGACTTTCCCGGGACTTCCTCCCCAGATACGCAGTATTTT	CASSLDFPGTSSPDTQYF
TRBD2	15	TRBV6-1	TRBJ2-5	.	TGTGCCAGCAGTGAGTGGACTAGAGATGGAGAGACCCAGTACTTC	CASSEWTRDGETQYF
TRBD2	15	TRBV7-8	TRBJ2-5	.	TGTGCCAGCCGGGGGGGCGCAGGGGTCCAAGAGACCCAGTACTTC	CASRGGAGVQETQYF
TRBD1	17	TRBV27	TRBJ2-2	few	TGTGCCAGCAATGGACAGGGTTTAGCCGCGAACACCGGGGAGCTGTTTTTT	CASNGQGLAANTGELFF
.	14	TRBV21-1	TRBJ2-7	.	TGTGCCAGCAGCAGCGGGGCCCTAGGAAGCGAGCAGTACTTC	CASSSGALGSEQYF